This T cell receptor (beta chain) derives from a study of cytomegalovirus exposure and HLA in healthy donors. With respect to this clone: Its antigen is currently unknown.

The PCR contained 60 Vbeta and 13 Jbeta primers. TCRdb's table, derived via immunoSEQ multiplex PCR, lists solely in-frame clones and lacks some. This sample's table reports 150,000 or so clones. Findings and caveats of the study: A later analysis linked about 17,000 TCR beta sequences to HLA alleles at 0.05 false discovery rate.

Nominally healthy donors were sampled, though unrecorded immune exposures were likely. Specimen: PBMCs. The TCR was taken from a woman between 18 and 30 years old in good health and CMV-seronegative.

The CDR3 spells CASSVRQGNYEQFF. The CDR3 nucleotides are TGTGCCAGCAGTGTCAGACAGGGCAACTATGAGCAGTTCTTC. This chain links TRBV6-1 with TRBJ2-1, with 7 bases lining up with TRBD1. This CDR3 region has 14 residues. The ends lost 4 bases at V and 8 bases at J; junction bases unmatched: 8. Germline V gene lookup returns CDR1 MNHNS and CDR2 SASEGT.